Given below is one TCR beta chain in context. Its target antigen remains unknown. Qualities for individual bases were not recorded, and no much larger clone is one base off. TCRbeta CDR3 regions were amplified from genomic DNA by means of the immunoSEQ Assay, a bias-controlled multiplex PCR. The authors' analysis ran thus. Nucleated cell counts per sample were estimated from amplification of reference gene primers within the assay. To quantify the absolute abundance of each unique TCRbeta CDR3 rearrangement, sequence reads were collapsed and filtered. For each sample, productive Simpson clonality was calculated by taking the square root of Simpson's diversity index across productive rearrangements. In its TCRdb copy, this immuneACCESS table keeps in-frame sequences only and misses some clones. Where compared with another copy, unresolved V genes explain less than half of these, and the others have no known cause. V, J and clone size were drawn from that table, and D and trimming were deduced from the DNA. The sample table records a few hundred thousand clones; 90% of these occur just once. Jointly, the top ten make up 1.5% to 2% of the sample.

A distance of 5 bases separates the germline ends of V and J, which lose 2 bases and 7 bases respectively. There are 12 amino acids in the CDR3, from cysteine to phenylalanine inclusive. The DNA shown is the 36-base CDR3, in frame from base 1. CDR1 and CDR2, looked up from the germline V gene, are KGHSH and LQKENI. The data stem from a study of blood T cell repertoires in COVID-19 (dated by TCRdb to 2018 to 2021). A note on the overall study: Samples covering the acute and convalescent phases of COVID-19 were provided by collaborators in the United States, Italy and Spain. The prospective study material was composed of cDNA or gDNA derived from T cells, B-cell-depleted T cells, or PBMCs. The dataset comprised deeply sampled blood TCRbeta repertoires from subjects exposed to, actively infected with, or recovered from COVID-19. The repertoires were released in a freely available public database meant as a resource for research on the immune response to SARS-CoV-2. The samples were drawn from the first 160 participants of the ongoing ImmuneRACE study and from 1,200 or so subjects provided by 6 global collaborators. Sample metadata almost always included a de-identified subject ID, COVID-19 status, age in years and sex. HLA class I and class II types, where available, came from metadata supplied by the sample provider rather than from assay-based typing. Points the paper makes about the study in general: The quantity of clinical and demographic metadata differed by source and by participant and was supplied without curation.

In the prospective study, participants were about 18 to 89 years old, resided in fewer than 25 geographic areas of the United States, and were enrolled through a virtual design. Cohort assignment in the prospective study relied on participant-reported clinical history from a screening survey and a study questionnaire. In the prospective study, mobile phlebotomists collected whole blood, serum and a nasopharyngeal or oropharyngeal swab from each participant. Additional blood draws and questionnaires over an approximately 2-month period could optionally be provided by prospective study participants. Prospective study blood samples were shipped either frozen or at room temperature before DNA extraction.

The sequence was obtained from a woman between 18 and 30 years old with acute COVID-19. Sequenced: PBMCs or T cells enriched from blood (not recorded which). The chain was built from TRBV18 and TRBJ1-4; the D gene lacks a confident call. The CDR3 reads CASSPTSEKLFF. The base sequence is TGTGCCAGCTCACCAACTTCTGAAAAACTGTTTTTT.